Listed below are T cell receptor beta chains from one sample, sequenced in a study of T cell responses to AZD1222 COVID-19 vaccine. The method was immunoSEQ multiplex PCR; TCRdb's version includes in-frame clones alone and lacks a portion of them. Of about 56,000 clones in the sample, 75% to 90% were seen once. The source was peripheral blood, collected on day 0 of AZD1222 vaccination. Every receptor here comes from an adult in good health. Both conserved end residues are trimmed from each CDR3. The D gene is left open where the match is weak.

TRBV5-4	TRBD2	AGTGTVGLAGAGEQF
TRBV5-1	.	ASSLAGRDRGNTIY
TRBV12-3/TRBV12-4	.	ASSFREAYGYT
TRBV11-1	TRBD1	ASRTATGGKETQY
TRBV6-2/TRBV6-3	.	ASSRFYGYT
TRBV24-1	.	ATSGAGVSSNQPQH
TRBV2	.	ARRRTSADTQY
TRBV6-5	TRBD1	ASSFGTATNEKLF
TRBV6-6	.	ASSYTGSKGPYGYT
TRBV5-4	TRBD2	ASSREGPNEQF
TRBV5-1	.	ASSLGGGNTEAF
TRBV5-6	.	ASSLGLGTQY
TRBV5-1	.	ASSLSLNYEQY
TRBV6-5	.	ASSSTLANFADTQY
TRBV18	TRBD2	ASSPRAGASETQY
TRBV20-1	.	SAKTGNEQF
TRBV10-2	.	ASGGGSRPSIAKNIQY
TRBV7-9	TRBD1	ASSSRTGYIETQY
TRBV18	.	ASSPGTDGYT
TRBV19	.	ASQGGSMANTEAF
TRBV18	TRBD1	ASSRDRGGTEAF
TRBV2	.	ASSVSGNNQPQH
TRBV5-4	.	ASSIQGQGNTIY
TRBV6-5	.	ASRVGGPVNEQF